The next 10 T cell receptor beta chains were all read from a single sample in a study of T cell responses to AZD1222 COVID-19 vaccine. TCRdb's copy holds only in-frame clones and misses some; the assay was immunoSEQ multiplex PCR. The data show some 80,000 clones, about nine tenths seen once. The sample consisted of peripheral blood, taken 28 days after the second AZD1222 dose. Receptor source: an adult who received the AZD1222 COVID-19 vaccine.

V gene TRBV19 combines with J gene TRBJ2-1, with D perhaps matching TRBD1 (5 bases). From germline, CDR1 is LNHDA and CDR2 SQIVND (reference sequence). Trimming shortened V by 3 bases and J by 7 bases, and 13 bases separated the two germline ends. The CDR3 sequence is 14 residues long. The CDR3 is CASSISQGLNEQFF. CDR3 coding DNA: TGTGCCAGTAGTATTTCGCAGGGATTGAATGAGCAGTTCTTC.

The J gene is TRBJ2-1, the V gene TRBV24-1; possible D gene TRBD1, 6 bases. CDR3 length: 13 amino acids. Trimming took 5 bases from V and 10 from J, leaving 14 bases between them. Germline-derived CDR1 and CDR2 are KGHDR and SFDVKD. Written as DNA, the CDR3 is TGTGCCACCAGTGTCGGGACAAACGGCGAGCAGTTCTTC. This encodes CATSVGTNGEQFF.

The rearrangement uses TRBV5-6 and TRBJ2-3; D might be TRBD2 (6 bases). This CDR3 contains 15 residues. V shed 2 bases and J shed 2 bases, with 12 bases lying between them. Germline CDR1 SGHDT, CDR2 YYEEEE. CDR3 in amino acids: CASSLMGGITDTQYF. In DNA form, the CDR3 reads TGTGCCAGCAGCTTAATGGGAGGCATCACAGATACGCAGTATTTT.

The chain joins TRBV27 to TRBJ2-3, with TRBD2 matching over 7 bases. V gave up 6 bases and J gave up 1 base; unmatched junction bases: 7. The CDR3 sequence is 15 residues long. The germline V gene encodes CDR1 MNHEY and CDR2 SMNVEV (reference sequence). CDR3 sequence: CASRSAGRGTDTQYF. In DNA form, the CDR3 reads TGTGCCAGCAGGTCGGCAGGGAGGGGCACAGATACGCAGTATTTT.

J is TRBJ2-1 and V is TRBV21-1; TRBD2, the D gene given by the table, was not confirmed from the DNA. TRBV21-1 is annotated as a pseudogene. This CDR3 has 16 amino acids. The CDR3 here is CASSFRPEKSRDEQFF. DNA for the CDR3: TGTGCCAGCAGCTTTAGGCCAGAAAAGAGTCGGGATGAGCAGTTCTTC.

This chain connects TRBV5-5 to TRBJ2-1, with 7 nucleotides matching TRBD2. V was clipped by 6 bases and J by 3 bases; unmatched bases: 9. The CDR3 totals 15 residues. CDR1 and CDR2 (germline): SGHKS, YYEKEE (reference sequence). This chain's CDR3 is CASTPLASNYNEQFF. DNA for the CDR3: TGTGCCAGCACCCCACTAGCGAGTAACTACAATGAGCAGTTCTTC. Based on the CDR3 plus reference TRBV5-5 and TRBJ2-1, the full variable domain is DAGVTQSPTHLIKTRGQQVTLRCSPISGHKSVSWYQQVLGQGPQFIFQYYEKEERGRGNFPDRFSARQFPNYSSELNVNALLLGDSALYLCASTPLASNYNEQFFGPGTRLTVL.

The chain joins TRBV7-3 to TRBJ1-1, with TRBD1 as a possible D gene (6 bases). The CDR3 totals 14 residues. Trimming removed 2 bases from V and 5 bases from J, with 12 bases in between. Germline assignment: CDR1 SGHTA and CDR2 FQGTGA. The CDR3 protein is CASSLRQGRTEAFF. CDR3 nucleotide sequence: TGTGCCAGCAGCTTACGCCAGGGGAGAACTGAAGCTTTCTTT.

The CDR3 here is CAWQSGVGTEAFF. CDR3 bases: TGTGCCTGGCAATCAGGGGTTGGCACTGAAGCTTTCTTT. This chain joins TRBV30 and TRBJ1-1, with a weak D call TRBD1 (6 bases). This CDR3 is built from 13 residues. CDR1 is GTSNPN, CDR2 SVGIG, per germline (reference sequence). The V end lost 5 bases, the J end lost 4 bases, and 14 bases lay between the germline ends. Looking up the rest from reference TRBV30 and TRBJ1-1 gives the full variable domain: SQTIHQWPATLVQPVGSPLSLECTVEGTSNPNLYWYRQAAGRGLQLLFYSVGIGQISSEVPQNLSASRPQDRQFILSSKKLLLSDSGFYLCAWQSGVGTEAFFGQGTRLTVV.

Here the CDR3 reads CASSLTSGDTGELFF. The CDR3 DNA sequence: TGCGCCAGCAGCTTGACTAGCGGGGACACCGGGGAGCTGTTTTTT. The gene calls are TRBV5-1 and TRBJ2-2; 10 nucleotides align to TRBD2. The CDR3 runs to 15 residues. The germline gives CDR1 SGHRS, CDR2 YFSETQ. V gave up 1 base and J gave up 3 bases; unmatched junction bases: 0. The entire variable domain, with the rest obtained from reference TRBV5-1 and TRBJ2-2, is as follows: KAGVTQTPRYLIKTRGQQVTLSCSPISGHRSVSWYQQTPGQGLQFLFEYFSETQRNKGNFPGRFSGRQFSNSRSEMNVSTLELGDSALYLCASSLTSGDTGELFFGEGSRLTVL.

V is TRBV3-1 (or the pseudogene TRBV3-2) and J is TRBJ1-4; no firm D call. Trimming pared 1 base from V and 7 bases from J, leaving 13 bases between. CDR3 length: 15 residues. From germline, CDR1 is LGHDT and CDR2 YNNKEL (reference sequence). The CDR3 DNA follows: TGTGCCAGCAGCCAAGGTCGGGCGGGTACTGAAAAACTGTTTTTT. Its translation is CASSQGRAGTEKLFF.